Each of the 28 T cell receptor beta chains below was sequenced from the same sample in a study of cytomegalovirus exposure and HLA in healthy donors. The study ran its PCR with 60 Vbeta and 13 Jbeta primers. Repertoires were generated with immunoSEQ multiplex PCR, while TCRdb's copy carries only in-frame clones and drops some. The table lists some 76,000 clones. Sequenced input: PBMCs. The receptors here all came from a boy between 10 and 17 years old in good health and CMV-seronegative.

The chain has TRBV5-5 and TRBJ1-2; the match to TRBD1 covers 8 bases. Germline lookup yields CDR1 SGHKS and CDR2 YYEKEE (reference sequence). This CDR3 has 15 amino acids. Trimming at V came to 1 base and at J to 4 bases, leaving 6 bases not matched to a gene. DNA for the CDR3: TGTGCCAGCAGCTTGATGACAGGGGCGGGCTATGGCTACACCTTC. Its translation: CASSLMTGAGYGYTF.

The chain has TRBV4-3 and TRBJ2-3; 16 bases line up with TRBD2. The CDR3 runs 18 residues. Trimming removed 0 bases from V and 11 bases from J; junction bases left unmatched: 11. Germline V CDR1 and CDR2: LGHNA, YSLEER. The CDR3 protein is CASSQDGTSGRAEHGQYF. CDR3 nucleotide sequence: TGCGCCAGCAGCCAAGATGGGACTAGCGGGAGGGCGGAACATGGGCAGTATTTT.

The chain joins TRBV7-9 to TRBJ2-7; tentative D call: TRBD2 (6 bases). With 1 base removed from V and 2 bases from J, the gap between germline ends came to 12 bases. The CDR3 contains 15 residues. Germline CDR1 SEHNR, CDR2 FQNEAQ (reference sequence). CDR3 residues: CASSLGLAHTYEQYF. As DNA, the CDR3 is TGTGCCAGCAGCTTAGGGCTAGCGCATACCTACGAGCAGTACTTC. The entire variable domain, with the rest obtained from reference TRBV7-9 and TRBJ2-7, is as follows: DTGVSQNPRHKITKRGQNVTFRCDPISEHNRLYWYRQTLGQGPEFLTYFQNEAQLEKSRLLSDRFSAERPKGSFSTLEIQRTEQGDSAMYLCASSLGLAHTYEQYFGPGTRLTVT.

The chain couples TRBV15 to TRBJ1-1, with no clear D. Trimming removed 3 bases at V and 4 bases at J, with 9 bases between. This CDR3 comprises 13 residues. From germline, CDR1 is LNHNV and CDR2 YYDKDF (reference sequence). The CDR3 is CATSSGSLTEAFF. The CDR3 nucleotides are TGTGCCACCAGCAGTGGGAGCCTCACTGAAGCTTTCTTT. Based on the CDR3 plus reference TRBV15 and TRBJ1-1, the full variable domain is DAMVIQNPRYQVTQFGKPVTLSCSQTLNHNVMYWYQQKSSQAPKLLFHYYDKDFNNEADTPDNFQSRRPNTSFCFLDIRSPGLGDTAMYLCATSSGSLTEAFFGQGTRLTVV.

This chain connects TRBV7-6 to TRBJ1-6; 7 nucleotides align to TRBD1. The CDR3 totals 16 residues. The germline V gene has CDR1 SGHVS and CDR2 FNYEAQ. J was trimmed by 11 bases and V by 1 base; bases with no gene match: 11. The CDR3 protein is CASSLGSQGSQTPLHF. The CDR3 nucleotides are TGTGCCAGCAGCTTAGGGTCACAGGGGAGCCAGACACCCCTCCACTTT.

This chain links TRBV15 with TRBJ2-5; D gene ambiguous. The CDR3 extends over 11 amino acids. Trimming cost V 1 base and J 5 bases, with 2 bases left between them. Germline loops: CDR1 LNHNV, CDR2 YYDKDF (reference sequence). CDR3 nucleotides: TGTGCCACCAGCAGAGCGGAGACCCAGTACTTC. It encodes CATSRAETQYF.

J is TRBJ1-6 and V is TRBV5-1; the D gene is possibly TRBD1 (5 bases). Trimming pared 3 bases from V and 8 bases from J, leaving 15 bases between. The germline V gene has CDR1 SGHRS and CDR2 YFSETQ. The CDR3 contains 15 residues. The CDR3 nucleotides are TGCGCCAGCAGCTCTAGTGGGGGGGACGATTCACCCCTCCACTTT. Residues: CASSSSGGDDSPLHF.

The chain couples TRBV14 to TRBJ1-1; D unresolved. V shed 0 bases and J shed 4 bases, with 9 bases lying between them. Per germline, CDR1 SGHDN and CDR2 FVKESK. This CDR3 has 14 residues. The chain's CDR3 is CASSQEGWATEAFF. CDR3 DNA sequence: TGTGCCAGCAGCCAAGAGGGTTGGGCCACTGAAGCTTTCTTT.

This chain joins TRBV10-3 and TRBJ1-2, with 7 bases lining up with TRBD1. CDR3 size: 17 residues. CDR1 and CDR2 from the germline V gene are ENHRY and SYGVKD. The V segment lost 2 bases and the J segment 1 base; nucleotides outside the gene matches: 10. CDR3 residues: CAISEPGQERNNYGYTF. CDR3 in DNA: TGTGCCATCAGTGAGCCCGGACAGGAAAGAAATAACTATGGCTACACCTTC.

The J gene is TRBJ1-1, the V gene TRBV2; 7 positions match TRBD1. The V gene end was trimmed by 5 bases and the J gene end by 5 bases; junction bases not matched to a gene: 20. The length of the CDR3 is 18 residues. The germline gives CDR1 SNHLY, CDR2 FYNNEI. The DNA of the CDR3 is TGTGCCAGCAGTTGGGGTTGGGACAGTAAACTAAGGGGTACTGAAGCTTTCTTT. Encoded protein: CASSWGWDSKLRGTEAFF.

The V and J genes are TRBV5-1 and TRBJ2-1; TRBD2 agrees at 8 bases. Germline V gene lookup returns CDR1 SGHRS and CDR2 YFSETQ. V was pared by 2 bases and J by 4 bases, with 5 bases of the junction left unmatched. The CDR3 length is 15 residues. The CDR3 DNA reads TGCGCCAGCAGCTTAGGACTAGCAGGGTACAATGAGCAGTTCTTC. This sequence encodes CASSLGLAGYNEQFF. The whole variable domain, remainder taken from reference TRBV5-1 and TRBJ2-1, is KAGVTQTPRYLIKTRGQQVTLSCSPISGHRSVSWYQQTPGQGLQFLFEYFSETQRNKGNFPGRFSGRQFSNSRSEMNVSTLELGDSALYLCASSLGLAGYNEQFFGPGTRLTVL.

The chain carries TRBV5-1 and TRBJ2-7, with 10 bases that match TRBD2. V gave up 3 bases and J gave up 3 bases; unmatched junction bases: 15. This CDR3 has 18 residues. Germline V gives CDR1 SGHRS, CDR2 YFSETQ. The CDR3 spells CASSCPRRGAGGVYEQYF. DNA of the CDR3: TGCGCCAGCAGCTGCCCCCGGCGAGGAGCGGGAGGGGTCTACGAGCAGTACTTC.

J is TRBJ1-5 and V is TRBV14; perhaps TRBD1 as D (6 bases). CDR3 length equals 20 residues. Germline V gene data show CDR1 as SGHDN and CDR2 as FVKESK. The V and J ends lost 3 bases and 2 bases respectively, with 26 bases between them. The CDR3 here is CASSHFIDVWGHRGNQPQHF. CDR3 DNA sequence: TGTGCCAGCAGCCATTTTATCGACGTCTGGGGGCATAGAGGCAATCAGCCCCAGCATTTT.

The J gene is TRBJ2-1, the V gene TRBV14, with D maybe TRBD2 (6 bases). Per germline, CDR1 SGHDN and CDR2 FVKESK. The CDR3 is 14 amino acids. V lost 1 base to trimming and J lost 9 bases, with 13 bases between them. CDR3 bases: TGTGCCAGCAGCCAAGTGGTCGTCGGGGGTGAGCAGTTCTTC. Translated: CASSQVVVGGEQFF.

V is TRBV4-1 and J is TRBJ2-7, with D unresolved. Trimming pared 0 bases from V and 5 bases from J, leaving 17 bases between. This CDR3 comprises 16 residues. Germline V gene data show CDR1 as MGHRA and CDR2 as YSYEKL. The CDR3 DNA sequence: TGCGCCAGCAGCCAAGATCGGCTAGTTCGTGTCCACGAGCAGTACTTC. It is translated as CASSQDRLVRVHEQYF.

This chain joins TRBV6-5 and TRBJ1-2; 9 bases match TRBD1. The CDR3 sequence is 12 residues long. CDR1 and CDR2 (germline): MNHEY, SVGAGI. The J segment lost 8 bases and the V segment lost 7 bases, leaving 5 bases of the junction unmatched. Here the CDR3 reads CASTRTGEGYTF. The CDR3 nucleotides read TGTGCCAGCACCCGGACAGGGGAAGGCTACACCTTC.

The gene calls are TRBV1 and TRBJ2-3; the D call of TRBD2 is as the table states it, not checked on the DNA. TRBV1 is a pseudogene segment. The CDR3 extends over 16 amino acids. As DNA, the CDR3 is TGCACCAACCGGACTAGCGGGCTCCGGATCACAGATACGCAGTATTTT. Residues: CTNRTSGLRITDTQYF.

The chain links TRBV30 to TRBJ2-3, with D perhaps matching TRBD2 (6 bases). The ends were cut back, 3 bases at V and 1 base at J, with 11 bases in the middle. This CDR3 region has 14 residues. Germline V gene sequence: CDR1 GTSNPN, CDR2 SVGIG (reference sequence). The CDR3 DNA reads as TGTGCCTGGAGAAGGTCGGGGGGCACAGATACGCAGTATTTT. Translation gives CAWRRSGGTDTQYF. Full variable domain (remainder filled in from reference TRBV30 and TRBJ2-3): SQTIHQWPATLVQPVGSPLSLECTVEGTSNPNLYWYRQAAGRGLQLLFYSVGIGQISSEVPQNLSASRPQDRQFILSSKKLLLSDSGFYLCAWRRSGGTDTQYFGPGTRLTVL.

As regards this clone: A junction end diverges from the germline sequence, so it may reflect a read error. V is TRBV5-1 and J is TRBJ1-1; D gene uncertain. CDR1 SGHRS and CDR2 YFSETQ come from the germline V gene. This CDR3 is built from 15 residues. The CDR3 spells CASSLVEQMNTEDFF. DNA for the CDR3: TGCGCCAGCAGCTTGGTGGAACAGATGAACACTGAAGATTTCTTT.

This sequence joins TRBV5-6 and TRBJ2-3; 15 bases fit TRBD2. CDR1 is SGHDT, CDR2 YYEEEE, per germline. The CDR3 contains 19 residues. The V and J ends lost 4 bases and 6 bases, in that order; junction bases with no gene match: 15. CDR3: CASSRSPGLAGGEGDTQYF. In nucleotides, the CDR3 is TGTGCCAGCAGCAGAAGCCCTGGACTAGCGGGAGGGGAAGGGGATACGCAGTATTTT.

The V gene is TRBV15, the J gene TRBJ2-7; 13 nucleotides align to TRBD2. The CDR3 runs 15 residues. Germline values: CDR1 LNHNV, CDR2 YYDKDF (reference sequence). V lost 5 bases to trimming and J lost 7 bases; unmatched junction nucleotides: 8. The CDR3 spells CATSPRTSGRFEQYF. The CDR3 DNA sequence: TGTGCCACCAGCCCTAGGACTAGCGGGAGATTTGAGCAGTACTTC. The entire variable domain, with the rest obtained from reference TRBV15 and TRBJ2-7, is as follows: DAMVIQNPRYQVTQFGKPVTLSCSQTLNHNVMYWYQQKSSQAPKLLFHYYDKDFNNEADTPDNFQSRRPNTSFCFLDIRSPGLGDTAMYLCATSPRTSGRFEQYFGPGTRLTVT.

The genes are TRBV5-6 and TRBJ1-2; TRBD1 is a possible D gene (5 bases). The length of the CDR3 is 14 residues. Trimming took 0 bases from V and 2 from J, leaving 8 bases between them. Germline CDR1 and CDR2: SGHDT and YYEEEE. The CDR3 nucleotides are TGTGCCAGCAGCTTGGGACAGTTGAACTATGGCTACACCTTC. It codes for CASSLGQLNYGYTF. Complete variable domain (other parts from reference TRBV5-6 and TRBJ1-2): DAGVTQSPTHLIKTRGQQVTLRCSPKSGHDTVSWYQQALGQGPQFIFQYYEEEERQRGNFPDRFSGHQFPNYSSELNVNALLLGDSALYLCASSLGQLNYGYTFGSGTRLTVV.

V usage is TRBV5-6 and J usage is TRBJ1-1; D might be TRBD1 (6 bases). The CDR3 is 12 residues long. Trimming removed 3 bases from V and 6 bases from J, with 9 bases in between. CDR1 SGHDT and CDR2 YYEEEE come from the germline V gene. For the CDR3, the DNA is TGTGCCAGCAGCTGGGACATGTCTGAAGCTTTCTTT. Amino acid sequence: CASSWDMSEAFF.

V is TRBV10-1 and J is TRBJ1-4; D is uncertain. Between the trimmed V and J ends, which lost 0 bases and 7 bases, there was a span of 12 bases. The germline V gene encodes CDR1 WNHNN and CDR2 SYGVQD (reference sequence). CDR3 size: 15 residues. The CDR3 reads CASSESRVRAEKLFF. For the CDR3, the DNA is TGCGCCAGCAGTGAGTCGAGGGTTCGCGCTGAAAAACTGTTTTTT.

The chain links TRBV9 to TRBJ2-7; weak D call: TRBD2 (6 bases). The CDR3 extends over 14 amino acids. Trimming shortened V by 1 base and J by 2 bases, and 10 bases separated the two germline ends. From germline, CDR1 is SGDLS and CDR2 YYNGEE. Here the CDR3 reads CASSVRGSPYEQYF. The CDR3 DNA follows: TGTGCCAGCAGCGTACGGGGGTCGCCCTACGAGCAGTACTTC.

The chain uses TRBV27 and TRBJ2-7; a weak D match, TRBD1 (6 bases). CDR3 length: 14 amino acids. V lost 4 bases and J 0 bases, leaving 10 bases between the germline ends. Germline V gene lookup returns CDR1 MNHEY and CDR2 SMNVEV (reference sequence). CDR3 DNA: TGTGCCAGCAGTTGGGGACAAGGCTCCTACGAGCAGTACTTC. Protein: CASSWGQGSYEQYF.

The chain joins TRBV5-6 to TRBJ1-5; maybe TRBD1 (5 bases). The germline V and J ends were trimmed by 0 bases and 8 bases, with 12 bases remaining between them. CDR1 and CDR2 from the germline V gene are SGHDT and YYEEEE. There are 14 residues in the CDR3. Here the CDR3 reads CASSLGGAGEPQHF. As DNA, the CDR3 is TGTGCCAGCAGCTTGGGCGGGGCAGGTGAGCCCCAGCATTTT.

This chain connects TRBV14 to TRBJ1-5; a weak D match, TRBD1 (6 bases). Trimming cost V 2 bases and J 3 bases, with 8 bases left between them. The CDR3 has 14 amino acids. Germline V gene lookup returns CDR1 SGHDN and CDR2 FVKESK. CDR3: CASSQTGNNQPQHF. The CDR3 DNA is TGTGCCAGCAGCCAAACAGGGAACAATCAGCCCCAGCATTTT.